Following are 5 T cell receptor beta chains from one sample sequenced in a study of blood T cell repertoires in COVID-19. Clones were sequenced by immunoSEQ multiplex PCR, and TCRdb holds only the in-frame ones, with some missing. The table lists 250,000 to 300,000 clones, about 86% of them singletons. Specimen: peripheral blood. All receptors come from a woman aged 30 to 39 with COVID-19, enrolled during active disease.

J is TRBJ2-3 and V is TRBV2; 8 bases line up with TRBD2. V gave up 6 bases and J gave up 4 bases; unmatched junction bases: 6. Germline lookup yields CDR1 SNHLY and CDR2 FYNNEI. The CDR3 loop spans 14 amino acids. The CDR3 DNA follows: TGTGCCAGCAGCTTGGGACTAGGTGCAGATACGCAGTATTTT. This codes for CASSLGLGADTQYF.

The chain has TRBV25-1 and TRBJ1-2; D is uncertain. Germline V CDR1 and CDR2: MGHDK, SYGVNS. V shed 1 base and J shed 8 bases, with 8 bases lying between them. The CDR3 has 12 amino acids. This chain's CDR3 is CASSEFPGGYTF. DNA for the CDR3: TGTGCCAGCAGTGAATTTCCGGGAGGCTACACCTTC.

The chain employs TRBV7-9 and TRBJ2-3; D is possibly TRBD1 (5 bases). CDR3 length: 13 residues. Looked up from germline, CDR1 is SEHNR and CDR2 is FQNEAQ (reference sequence). V was shortened by 5 bases and J by 2 bases, with 8 bases between the two germline ends. DNA for the CDR3: TGTGCCAGCAGCCAGGGATTCACAGATACGCAGTATTTT. It specifies CASSQGFTDTQYF.

J is TRBJ2-5 and V is TRBV11-3; TRBD1 aligns across 7 bases. This CDR3 is built from 12 residues. CDR1 is SGHNT and CDR2 is YENEEA in the germline V gene. V trimming: 1 base; J trimming: 14 bases; junction bases outside the gene matches: 7. The chain's CDR3 is CASSLVGDSGYF. The CDR3 DNA reads TGTGCCAGCAGCTTAGTGGGGGACAGTGGATACTTC.

The chain carries TRBV7-2 and TRBJ2-5, with TRBD2 identical over 12 bases. The CDR3 is 15 amino acids. The germline V gene encodes CDR1 SGHTA and CDR2 FQGNSA. V shed 6 bases and J 7 bases; nucleotides not matched to a gene: 9. The chain's CDR3 is CASSSLPGLAGTQYF. CDR3 bases: TGTGCCAGCAGTTCTTTACCGGGACTAGCGGGGACCCAGTACTTC.